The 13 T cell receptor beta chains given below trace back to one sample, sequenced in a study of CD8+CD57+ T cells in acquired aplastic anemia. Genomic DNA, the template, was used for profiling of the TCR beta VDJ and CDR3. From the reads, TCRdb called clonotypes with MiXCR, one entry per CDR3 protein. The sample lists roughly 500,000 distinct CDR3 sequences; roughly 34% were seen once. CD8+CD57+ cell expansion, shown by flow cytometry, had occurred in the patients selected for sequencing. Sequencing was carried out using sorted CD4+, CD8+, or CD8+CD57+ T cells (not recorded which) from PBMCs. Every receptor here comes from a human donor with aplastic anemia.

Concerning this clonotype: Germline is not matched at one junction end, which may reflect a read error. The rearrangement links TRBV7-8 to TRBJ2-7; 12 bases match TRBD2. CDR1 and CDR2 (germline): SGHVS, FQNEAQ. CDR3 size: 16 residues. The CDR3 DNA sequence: TGTGCCAGCAGCTTAGGGGCTAGCGGGGGGGTCGACGAGCGGTACTTC. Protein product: CASSLGASGGVDERYF.

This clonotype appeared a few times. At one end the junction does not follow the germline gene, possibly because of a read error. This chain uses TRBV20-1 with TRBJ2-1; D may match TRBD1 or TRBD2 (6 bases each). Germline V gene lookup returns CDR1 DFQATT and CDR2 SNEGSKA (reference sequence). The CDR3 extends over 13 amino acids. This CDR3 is CGAREGGVGEQFF. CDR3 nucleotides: TGCGGTGCTAGAGAGGGGGGAGTTGGTGAGCAGTTCTTC.

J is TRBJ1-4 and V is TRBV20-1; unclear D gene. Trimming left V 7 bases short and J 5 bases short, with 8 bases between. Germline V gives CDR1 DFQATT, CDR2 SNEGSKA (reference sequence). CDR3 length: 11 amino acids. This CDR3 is CSVSANEKLFF. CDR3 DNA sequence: TGCAGTGTCTCCGCGAATGAAAAACTGTTTTTT.

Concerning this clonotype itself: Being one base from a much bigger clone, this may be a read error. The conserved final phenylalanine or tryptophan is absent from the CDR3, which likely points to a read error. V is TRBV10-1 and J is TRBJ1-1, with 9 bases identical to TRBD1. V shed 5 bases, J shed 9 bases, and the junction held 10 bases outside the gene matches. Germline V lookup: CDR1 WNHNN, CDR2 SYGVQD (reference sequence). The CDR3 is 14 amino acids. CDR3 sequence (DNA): TGCGCCAGCAGTAAATACAGGGGGCGATTTCAAGCTTTCTCT. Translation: CASSKYRGRFQAFS.

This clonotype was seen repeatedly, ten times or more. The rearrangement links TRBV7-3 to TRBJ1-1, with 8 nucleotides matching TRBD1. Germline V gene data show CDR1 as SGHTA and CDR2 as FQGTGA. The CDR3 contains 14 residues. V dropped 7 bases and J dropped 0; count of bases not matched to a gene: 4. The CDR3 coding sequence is TGTGCCAGCAAACGACAGGGGATGAACACTGAAGCTTTCTTT. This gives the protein CASKRQGMNTEAFF.

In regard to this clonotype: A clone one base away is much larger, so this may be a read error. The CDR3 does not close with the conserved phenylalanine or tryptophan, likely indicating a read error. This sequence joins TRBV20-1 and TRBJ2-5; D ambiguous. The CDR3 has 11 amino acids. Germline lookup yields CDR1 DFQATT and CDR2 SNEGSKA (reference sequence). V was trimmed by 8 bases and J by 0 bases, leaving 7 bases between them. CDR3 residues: CSTHHQETQYL. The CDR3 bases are TGCAGTACACACCACCAAGAGACCCAGTACCTC.

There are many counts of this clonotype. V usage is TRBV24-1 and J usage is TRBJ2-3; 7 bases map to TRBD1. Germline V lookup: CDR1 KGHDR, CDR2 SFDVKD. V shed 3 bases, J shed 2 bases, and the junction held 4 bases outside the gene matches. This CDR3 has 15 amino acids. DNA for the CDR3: TGTGCCACCAGTGATGGGGACAGACACACAGATACGCAGTATTTT. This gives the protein CATSDGDRHTDTQYF.

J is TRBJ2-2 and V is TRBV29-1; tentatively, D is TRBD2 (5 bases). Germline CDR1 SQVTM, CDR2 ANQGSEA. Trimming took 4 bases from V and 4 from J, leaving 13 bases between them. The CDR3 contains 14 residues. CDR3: CSVGKDGLTGELFF. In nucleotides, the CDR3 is TGCAGCGTTGGGAAAGACGGACTCACCGGGGAGCTGTTTTTT.

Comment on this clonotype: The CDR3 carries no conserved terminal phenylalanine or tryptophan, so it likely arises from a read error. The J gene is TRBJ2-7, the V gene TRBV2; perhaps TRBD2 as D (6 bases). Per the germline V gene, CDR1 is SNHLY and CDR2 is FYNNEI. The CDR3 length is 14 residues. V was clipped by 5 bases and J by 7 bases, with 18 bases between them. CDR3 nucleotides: TGTGCCAGCAGTTACTACGGGGGTGGTCGGGAGCAGTACCTC. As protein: CASSYYGGGREQYL.

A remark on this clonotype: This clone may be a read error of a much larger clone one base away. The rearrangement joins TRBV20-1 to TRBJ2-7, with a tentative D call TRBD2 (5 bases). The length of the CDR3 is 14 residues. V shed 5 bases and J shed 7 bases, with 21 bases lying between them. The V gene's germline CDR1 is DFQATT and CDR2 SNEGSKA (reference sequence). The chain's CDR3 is CSAGGPQLSEEQYF. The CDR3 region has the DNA TGCAGTGCTGGAGGTCCTCAGTTGTCGGAAGAGCAGTACTTC.

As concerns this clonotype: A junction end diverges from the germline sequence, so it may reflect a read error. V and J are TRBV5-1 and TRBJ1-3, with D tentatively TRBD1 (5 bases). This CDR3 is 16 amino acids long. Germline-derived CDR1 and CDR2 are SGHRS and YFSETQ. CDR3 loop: CASSLGQTPSGNTVYF. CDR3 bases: TGCGCCAGCAGCTTGGGACAGACACCATCTGGAAACACCGTATATTTT. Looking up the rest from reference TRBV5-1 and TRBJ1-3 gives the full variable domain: KAGVTQTPRYLIKTRGQQVTLSCSPISGHRSVSWYQQTPGQGLQFLFEYFSETQRNKGNFPGRFSGRQFSNSRSEMNVSTLELGDSALYLCASSLGQTPSGNTVYFGEGSWLTVV.

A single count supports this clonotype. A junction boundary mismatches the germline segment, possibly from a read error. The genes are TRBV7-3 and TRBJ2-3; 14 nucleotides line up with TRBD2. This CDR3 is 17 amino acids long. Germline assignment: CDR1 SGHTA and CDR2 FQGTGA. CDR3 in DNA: TGTGCCGGCAGCCGGACTAGCGGGGGGACTAGCACAGATACGCAGTATTTT. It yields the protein CAGSRTSGGTSTDTQYF. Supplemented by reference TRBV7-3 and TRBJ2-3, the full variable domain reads GAGVSQTPSNKVTEKGKYVELRCDPISGHTALYWYRQSLGQGPEFLIYFQGTGAADDSGLPNDRFFAVRPEGSVSTLKIQRTERGDSAVYLCAGSRTSGGTSTDTQYFGPGTRLTVL.

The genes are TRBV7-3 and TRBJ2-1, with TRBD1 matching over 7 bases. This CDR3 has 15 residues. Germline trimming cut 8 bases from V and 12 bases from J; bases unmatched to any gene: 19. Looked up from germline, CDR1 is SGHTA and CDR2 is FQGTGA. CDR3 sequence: CASSPRQGFVHGQFF. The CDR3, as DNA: TGTGCCAGCTCCCCCCGACAGGGCTTTGTACATGGGCAGTTCTTC. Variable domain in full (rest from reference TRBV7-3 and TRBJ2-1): GAGVSQTPSNKVTEKGKYVELRCDPISGHTALYWYRQSLGQGPEFLIYFQGTGAADDSGLPNDRFFAVRPEGSVSTLKIQRTERGDSAVYLCASSPRQGFVHGQFFGPGTRLTVL.